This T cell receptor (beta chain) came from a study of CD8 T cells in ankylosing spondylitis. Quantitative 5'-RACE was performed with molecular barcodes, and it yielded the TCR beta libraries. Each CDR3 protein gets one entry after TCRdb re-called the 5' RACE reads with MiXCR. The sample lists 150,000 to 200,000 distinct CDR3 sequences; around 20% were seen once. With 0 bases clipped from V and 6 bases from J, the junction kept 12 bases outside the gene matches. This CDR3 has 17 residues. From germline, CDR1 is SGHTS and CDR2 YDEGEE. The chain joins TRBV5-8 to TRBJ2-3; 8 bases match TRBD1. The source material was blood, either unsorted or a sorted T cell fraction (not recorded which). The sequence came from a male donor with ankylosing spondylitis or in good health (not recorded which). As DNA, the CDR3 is TGTGCCAGCAGCTTGGAATCGGGACAGGTTCTCGGGGATACGCAGTATTTT. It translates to CASSLESGQVLGDTQYF.